The 21 T cell receptor beta chains presented below share a single source sample, sequenced in a study of cytomegalovirus exposure and HLA in healthy donors. Primers: 60 Vbeta forward and 13 Jbeta reverse. TCRdb's table, derived via immunoSEQ multiplex PCR, lists solely in-frame clones and lacks some. The sample carries fewer than 180,000 clones, about 60% recorded once. Sample: PBMCs. The receptors derive from a woman aged 55-70 years in good health and CMV-seropositive.

This chain connects TRBV28 to TRBJ2-4, with 8 nucleotides matching TRBD2. V lost 6 bases and J lost 3; bases outside the gene matches: 4. The CDR3 has 14 residues. Per germline, CDR1 MDHEN and CDR2 SYDVKM. DNA for the CDR3: TGTGCCAGCAGCCCACGGGGGGGCAAAAACATTCAGTACTTC. It yields the protein CASSPRGGKNIQYF. Full variable domain (rest looked up from reference TRBV28 and TRBJ2-4): DVKVTQSSRYLVKRTGEKVFLECVQDMDHENMFWYRQDPGLGLRLIYFSYDVKMKEKGDIPEGYSVSREKKERFSLILESASTNQTSMYLCASSPRGGKNIQYFGAGTRLSVL.

The chain is built from TRBV15 and TRBJ2-2; 9 bases align to TRBD2. Germline V CDR1 and CDR2: LNHNV, YYDKDF (reference sequence). The ends lost 4 bases at V and 7 bases at J; junction bases unmatched: 1. This CDR3 has 13 amino acids. The CDR3 bases are TGTGCCACCAGCATGCGGGGGGGCGGGGAGCTGTTTTTT. Its translation is CATSMRGGGELFF.

The chain carries TRBV29-1 and TRBJ2-1, with TRBD2 identical over 9 bases. V gave up 3 bases and J gave up 2 bases; unmatched junction bases: 8. The germline V gene encodes CDR1 SQVTM and CDR2 ANQGSEA. The CDR3 contains 16 residues. CDR3 sequence (DNA): TGCAGCGTTGAGTCCTTGACTAGCGGAGCCTACAATGAGCAGTTCTTC. Its translation is CSVESLTSGAYNEQFF.

This clone was recorded once. The CDR3 DNA is TGTGCCAGCAGCGTAGTTCTTTCCAATCAGCCCCAGCATTTT. As protein: CASSVVLSNQPQHF. The V call is TRBV5-5, the J call TRBJ1-5; no reliable D call. The CDR3 is 14 amino acids. The ends were cut back, 4 bases at V and 3 bases at J, with 11 bases in the middle. Germline assignment: CDR1 SGHKS and CDR2 YYEKEE (reference sequence).

The rearrangement uses TRBV30 and TRBJ1-1; TRBD1 aligns across 10 bases. The CDR3 has 12 residues. V was clipped by 3 bases and J by 9 bases; unmatched bases: 4. Germline CDR1 and CDR2: GTSNPN and SVGIG (reference sequence). The CDR3 DNA is TGTGCCTGGAGCCGGGACAGGGGACAAGCTTTCTTT. Residues: CAWSRDRGQAFF.

The chain has TRBV30 and TRBJ2-7, with 13 positions matching TRBD2. The CDR3 spans 20 residues. V gave up 1 base and J gave up 0 bases; unmatched junction bases: 15. The germline CDR1 and CDR2 sequences are GTSNPN and SVGIG (reference sequence). Here the CDR3 DNA reads TGTGCCTGGAGTGCATCCCCGGGACTAGCGGGAAGTCGGTCCTCCTACGAGCAGTACTTC. Amino acids: CAWSASPGLAGSRSSYEQYF.

The CDR3 region is CASSPEYSNQPQHF. For the CDR3, the DNA is TGTGCCAGCAGCCCCGAGTACAGCAATCAGCCCCAGCATTTT. J is TRBJ1-5 and V is TRBV7-2; D uncertain. CDR1 is SGHTA and CDR2 is FQGNSA in the germline V gene. Trimming removed 5 bases at V and 1 base at J, with 9 bases between. The CDR3 has 14 residues.

The CDR3 region has the DNA TGCGCCACTAAAAATCGAATCACTGAAGCTTTCTTT. Its translation is CATKNRITEAFF. This rearrangement joins TRBV10-1 to TRBJ1-1; unclear D gene. V was clipped by 10 bases and J by 4 bases, with 13 bases between them. The CDR3 length is 12 residues. CDR1 is WNHNN, CDR2 SYGVQD, per germline (reference sequence).

On this clone: Other DNA sequences in this sample translate to the same CDR3. The V call is TRBV7-2, the J call TRBJ2-1; 10 bases align to TRBD1. The length of the CDR3 is 16 residues. With V trimmed by 5 bases and J by 3 bases, 7 bases remained unmatched. Germline V gives CDR1 SGHTA, CDR2 FQGNSA. The CDR3: CASSRTRDRGYNEQFF. The CDR3 DNA is TGTGCCAGCAGCCGAACCCGGGACAGGGGCTACAATGAGCAGTTCTTC.

This clone was observed a handful of times. The J gene is TRBJ1-1, the V gene TRBV2; the D gene is possibly TRBD1 (6 bases). The germline V and J ends were trimmed by 6 bases and 0 bases, with 14 bases remaining between them. CDR1 is SNHLY, CDR2 FYNNEI, per germline. The length of the CDR3 is 15 residues. In DNA form, the CDR3 reads TGTGCCAGCAGCCCCCGGCGGACAGTGAACACTGAAGCTTTCTTT. It codes for CASSPRRTVNTEAFF. Based on the CDR3 plus reference TRBV2 and TRBJ1-1, the full variable domain is EPEVTQTPSHQVTQMGQEVILRCVPISNHLYFYWYRQILGQKVEFLVSFYNNEISEKSEIFDDQFSVERPDGSNFTLKIRSTKLEDSAMYFCASSPRRTVNTEAFFGQGTRLTVV.

The gene calls are TRBV2 and TRBJ2-4; 8 nucleotides line up with TRBD1. J gave up 8 bases and V 2 bases, and 5 bases lay outside the gene matches. This CDR3 contains 14 residues. The germline V gene has CDR1 SNHLY and CDR2 FYNNEI. The DNA for the CDR3 is TGTGCCAGCAGTGAACAGGGGGCGCGAGACATTCAGTACTTC. Its protein product is CASSEQGARDIQYF.

The chain employs TRBV28 and TRBJ2-3; 7 positions agree with TRBD2. This CDR3 has 15 amino acids. Germline V gene lookup returns CDR1 MDHEN and CDR2 SYDVKM. V trimming: 9 bases; J trimming: 0 bases; junction bases outside the gene matches: 9. In nucleotides, the CDR3 is TGTGCCAGTCCACCGGGACTACCAAGCACAGATACGCAGTATTTT. Translating gives CASPPGLPSTDTQYF.

This sequence joins TRBV7-2 and TRBJ1-1, with D tentatively TRBD1 (6 bases). The CDR3 length is 13 residues. CDR1 is SGHTA and CDR2 is FQGNSA in the germline V gene. Trimming cost V 1 base and J 10 bases, with 13 bases left between them. CDR3 amino acids: CASSLVVTGRAFF. In DNA form, the CDR3 reads TGTGCCAGCAGCTTAGTTGTGACAGGTCGAGCTTTCTTT.

The chain combines TRBV27 with TRBJ1-4; D is unresolved. The length of the CDR3 is 16 residues. The germline V and J ends were trimmed by 5 bases and 8 bases, with 21 bases remaining between them. The germline V gene has CDR1 MNHEY and CDR2 SMNVEV (reference sequence). The CDR3 sequence: CASSPLTARVREKLFF. In DNA form, the CDR3 reads TGTGCCAGCAGTCCGCTTACGGCGCGGGTGCGGGAAAAACTGTTTTTT.

DNA for the CDR3: TGTGCCAGCTCTCCGGGACTAGGACTGTCCGAGCAGTACTTC. Residues: CASSPGLGLSEQYF. The rearrangement links TRBV18 to TRBJ2-7, with 8 nucleotides matching TRBD2. This CDR3 is built from 14 residues. V shed 6 bases and J 6 bases; nucleotides not matched to a gene: 10. Germline V gene data show CDR1 as KGHSH and CDR2 as LQKENI.

This clone was counted between two and nine times. V is TRBV10-3 and J is TRBJ1-1, with D unclear. The CDR3 sequence is 13 residues long. Germline CDR1 reads ENHRY; CDR2 reads SYGVKD. V was clipped by 4 bases and J by 2 bases, with 8 bases between them. The CDR3 region is CAISAGGNTEAFF. The CDR3 DNA sequence: TGTGCCATCAGTGCGGGAGGTAACACTGAAGCTTTCTTT.

This clone occurred a few times. The chain couples TRBV29-1 to TRBJ2-3; 7 bases line up with TRBD2. V lost 2 bases to trimming and J lost 3 bases; unmatched junction nucleotides: 14. The CDR3 is 17 residues long. Per the germline V gene, CDR1 is SQVTM and CDR2 is ANQGSEA. CDR3 sequence reads: CSVETGTSAGFTDTQYF. The CDR3 bases are TGCAGCGTTGAAACCGGAACTAGCGCGGGGTTTACAGATACGCAGTATTTT.

The rearrangement joins TRBV7-6 to TRBJ1-4; 7 nucleotides align to TRBD1. This CDR3 has 14 amino acids. J lost 4 bases, V lost 5 bases, and 4 bases had no gene match. Looked up from germline, CDR1 is SGHVS and CDR2 is FNYEAQ. The CDR3 DNA follows: TGTGCCAGCAGCAAGGGACAGTTTAATGAAAAACTGTTTTTT. This encodes CASSKGQFNEKLFF.

The table lists this clone with a count of one. The chain uses TRBV28 and TRBJ2-5; D possibly corresponds to TRBD2 (5 bases). Germline CDR1 MDHEN, CDR2 SYDVKM. The V end was cut by 6 bases, the J end by 0 bases, with 11 bases between. The length of the CDR3 is 14 residues. The DNA for the CDR3 is TGTGCCAGCAGCCTTGAGCGGTACCAAGAGACCCAGTACTTC. It encodes CASSLERYQETQYF.

A few counts support this clone. The chain recombines TRBV28 with TRBJ2-3; the match to TRBD1 covers 7 bases. The CDR3 length is 17 residues. J gave up 2 bases and V 6 bases, and 14 bases lay outside the gene matches. The germline V gene has CDR1 MDHEN and CDR2 SYDVKM. For the CDR3, the DNA is TGTGCCAGCAGAGGACAGGAGAGGGGCACCATCACAGATACGCAGTATTTT. This codes for CASRGQERGTITDTQYF.

The chain uses TRBV2 and TRBJ1-5, with 8 positions matching TRBD1. V shed 6 bases and J 2 bases; nucleotides not matched to a gene: 9. Germline V gene sequence: CDR1 SNHLY, CDR2 FYNNEI. The CDR3 is made up of 16 amino acids. For the CDR3, the DNA is TGTGCCAGCAGCTCCGACAGGGGAATGGGCAATCAGCCCCAGCATTTT. This gives the protein CASSSDRGMGNQPQHF.